This TCR beta chain was obtained from a study of T cell responses to AZD1222 COVID-19 vaccine (dated by TCRdb to about 2021). For context, the study as a whole: A total of about 230 trial participants underwent TCR sequencing, of whom some 210 received two doses of AZD1222 and some 26 received two doses of the MenACWY control vaccine. Enrollment into the trials was organized by age into subgroups of 18-55, 56-69 and 70-plus years, and those subgroups contained 148, 28 and 57 TCR-sequenced participants, respectively.

About this clone: No antigen is known for it. One base away there is no much larger clone; base qualities are not given.

The CDR3 regions of human TCRbeta chains were analyzed by immunosequencing. As for the original processing: TCRs in the repertoires were matched against a reference library of SARS-CoV-2-specific TCRs that had been generated with the MIRA antigen-specificity platform. Breadth was defined as the fraction of unique TCRs that were SARS-CoV-2-associated. Depth was defined as the fraction of total T cells that were SARS-CoV-2-associated. Using the MIRA data, every spike-specific TCR was mapped to the spike region that the TCR reacted to and assigned to either a CD4 or a CD8 class. Log10-transformed breadth and depth values were compared by one-way ANOVA with Sidak's multiple comparisons tests. TCRdb stores this immuneACCESS table with in-frame sequences only. Part of the clones is absent; in the studies checked, under half of the shortfall reflects unresolved V genes, and no reason is known for the rest. That table furnishes V, J and clone size, whereas the DNA furnished D and trimming. The sample yields 140,000 or so clones; roughly 87% were counted once. Clones ranked in the top ten supply around 5% of the sample.

Summary of the overall study and its limitations: No day 14 peak-response samples were available, so repertoires were characterized only after the peak T cell response. The whole spike protein was spanned by vaccine-associated CD4 TCRs, and dominant responses were seen in regions 160-218 and 743-854. Conclusions about previously exposed vaccinees are limited, since just 5 to 7 AZD1222 recipients were seropositive for SARS-CoV-2 at baseline. The 56-69-year group was small, and its depth increase did not reach significance, likely because of low power. A significant rise in spike-specific TCR breadth and depth was observed after two AZD1222 doses relative to day 0 and relative to MenACWY recipients. Nearly half of unique spike-specific TCRs reportedly recognized epitopes outside regions mutated in the B.1.351 and B.1.1.7 variants. Most participants were white British and females outnumbered males, and the authors suggested that clonal diversity may have been underestimated.

Per the publication, the time point label means: about 28 days (+/-7) after the second vaccine dose. The treatment or condition label corresponds to: meningococcal conjugate vaccine given as trial control. The vaccinee samples were drawn from two UK trials, COV001 and COV002, one of which was a single-blind randomized controlled phase 2/3 trial testing AZD1222 (ChAdOx1 nCoV-19) in healthy adults. Trial participant PBMC samples were collected at day 0 and day 28 after the second dose for TCRbeta chain sequencing. The CDR3 covers 16 residues, taking in both the cysteine and the phenylalanine. The CDR3 DNA has 48 bases and is translated from base 1. CDR1 and CDR2 are drawn from the germline V gene (reference sequence): SEHNR, FQNEAQ. V is pruned by 5 bases and J by 0 bases, leaving 9 bases of the junction without a gene match.

Specimen: peripheral blood, collected 28 days after the second dose of the MenACWY control vaccine. The receptor was derived from an adult who received the MenACWY meningococcal vaccine as a control. The chain was built from TRBV7-9 and TRBJ1-2; TRBD1 aligns with 7 central bases. The DNA sequence is as follows: TGTGCCAGCAGCGGCAGGGGGGTTCAAGCTAACTATGGCTACACCTTC. Its protein reads: CASSGRGVQANYGYTF.